A selection of T cell receptor beta chains follows, all from one sample in a study of T-cell memory formation after mild COVID-19. Each CDR3 protein is one row after TCRdb ran MiXCR on the 5' RACE reads. The data show about 500,000 distinct CDR3 sequences, around 20% seen once. Sequences were obtained from PBMCs or a T cell subset sorted from them (not recorded which). These receptors were collected from an adult woman who had mild COVID-19 (a few samples of this study predate the infection). Cell type and time point are not known. The CDR3 runs from the conserved cysteine through the conserved F or W. A D gene is named only where the DNA matches it firmly. The size field is filled for only some rows; it gives once, few, many or a size class.

j_gene,d_gene,abundance,v_gene,CDR3aa,CDR3nt
TRBJ1-2,TRBD1,.,TRBV6-5,CASSRDRVDYTF,TGTGCCAGCAGTAGGGACAGGGTAGACTACACCTTC
TRBJ1-1,.,few,TRBV6-1,CASSGGGREAFF,TGTGCCAGCAGTGGAGGAGGCCGGGAAGCTTTCTTT
TRBJ2-7,.,few,TRBV7-9,CASSLGTVGWYF,TGTGCCAGCAGCCTCGGGACCGTCGGATGGTACTTC
TRBJ1-1,TRBD1,.,TRBV6-2/TRBV6-3,CASSSVRGLNTEAFF,TGTGCCAGCAGTTCGGTCAGGGGGCTGAACACTGAAGCTTTCTTT
TRBJ2-3,.,few,TRBV7-2,CASSSYTVSTDTQYF,TGTGCCAGCAGCTCTTATACCGTTAGCACAGATACGCAGTATTTT
TRBJ2-2,TRBD2,many,TRBV5-5,CASSPKSGTSGSSVTGELFF,TGTGCCAGCAGCCCGAAATCCGGGACTAGCGGGAGTAGTGTCACCGGGGAGCTGTTTTTT
TRBJ2-7,.,few,TRBV15,CATSIGSYEQYF,TGTGCCACCTCCATAGGTTCCTACGAGCAGTACTTC
TRBJ2-7,TRBD1,.,TRBV6-5,CASSNADRGLSEQYF,TGTGCCAGCAGTAACGCGGACAGGGGGCTTAGTGAGCAGTACTTC
TRBJ2-1,.,.,TRBV25-1,CASSDSAFSSYNEQFF,TGTGCCAGCAGTGATTCAGCGTTCAGCTCCTACAATGAGCAGTTCTTC
TRBJ2-5,.,.,TRBV4-1,CASSQAIPETQYF,TGCGCCAGCAGCCAAGCGATCCCCGAGACCCAGTACTTC
TRBJ2-7,TRBD2,.,TRBV5-1,CASSPSGGQVYEQYF,TGCGCCAGCAGCCCCTCGGGGGGGCAGGTTTACGAGCAGTACTTC
TRBJ2-7,TRBD2,few,TRBV5-6,CASSTGLAGVEEQYF,TGTGCCAGCAGCACCGGACTAGCGGGAGTAGAGGAGCAGTACTTC
TRBJ2-4,.,once,TRBV12-3/TRBV12-4,CASSLSVGKNIQYF,TGTGCCAGCAGTTTGTCCGTTGGCAAAAACATTCAGTACTTC
TRBJ2-7,TRBD2,few,TRBV2,CASSESKPGLAGVGEQYF,TGTGCCAGCAGTGAATCCAAACCGGGACTAGCGGGAGTTGGCGAGCAGTACTTC
TRBJ2-7,TRBD1,.,TRBV5-1,CASSGLQGAYEQYF,TGCGCCAGCAGCGGATTACAGGGGGCCTACGAGCAGTACTTC
TRBJ2-1,.,few,TRBV7-9,CASSLRGPEQFF,TGTGCCAGCAGCTTAAGAGGGCCTGAGCAGTTCTTC
TRBJ1-5,TRBD1,.,TRBV12-3/TRBV12-4,CASSAGGHQPQHF,TGTGCCAGCAGCGCAGGGGGTCACCAGCCCCAGCATTTT
TRBJ1-2,TRBD1,once,TRBV20-1,CSAFSGQGNYGYTF,TGCAGTGCTTTTTCGGGACAGGGTAACTATGGCTACACCTTC
TRBJ2-1,.,.,TRBV3-1,CASSQGPGDTYNEQFF,TGTGCCAGCAGCCAAGGGCCCGGGGACACCTACAATGAGCAGTTCTTC
TRBJ1-3,.,.,TRBV3-1,CASSSIPGGSGNTIYF,TGTGCCAGCAGTTCAATTCCTGGGGGCTCTGGAAACACCATATATTTT
TRBJ1-5,.,few,TRBV24-1,CATRPGQSDQPQHF,TGTGCCACCAGGCCCGGACAGAGTGATCAGCCCCAGCATTTT
TRBJ1-1,.,few,TRBV7-3,CASSLTAGRADTEAFF,TGTGCCAGCAGCTTAACCGCGGGGAGGGCGGACACTGAAGCTTTCTTT
TRBJ2-7,.,.,TRBV19,CATSGGAYEQYF,TGTGCCACCAGTGGAGGCGCCTACGAGCAGTACTTC
TRBJ2-7,TRBD2,.,TRBV5-1,CASSLGLTSGIDYEQYF,TGCGCCAGCAGCTTGGGGTTGACTAGCGGGATCGACTACGAGCAGTACTTC
TRBJ2-1,.,few,TRBV20-1,CSASIGEDNEQFF,TGCAGTGCTAGTATAGGAGAGGATAATGAGCAGTTCTTC
TRBJ2-1,.,few,TRBV18,CASSPLFGGRRNEQFF,TGTGCCAGCTCACCACTTTTCGGGGGGCGAAGGAATGAGCAGTTCTTC
TRBJ1-1,.,few,TRBV5-4,CASSLRGRGGNTEAFF,TGTGCCAGCAGCTTGCGAGGCCGAGGGGGGAACACTGAAGCTTTCTTT
TRBJ2-7,.,.,TRBV7-9,CASSLEPAFYEQYF,TGTGCCAGCAGCTTAGAGCCAGCCTTCTACGAGCAGTACTTC
TRBJ1-4,.,.,TRBV24-1,CATSEGAPGLNEKLFF,TGTGCCACCAGTGAGGGAGCCCCAGGATTGAATGAAAAACTGTTTTTT
TRBJ1-2,.,.,TRBV20-1,CSARLAGFNYGYTF,TGCAGTGCTAGATTAGCAGGGTTTAACTATGGCTACACCTTC
TRBJ2-2,.,few,TRBV29-1,CSVDADSNTGELFF,TGCAGCGTTGATGCAGATTCGAACACCGGGGAGCTGTTTTTT
TRBJ2-7,.,few,TRBV27,CASSLVDVGLHEQYF,TGTGCCAGCAGTTTGGTCGACGTGGGCCTCCACGAGCAGTACTTC
TRBJ2-1,.,few,TRBV7-9,CASSSLGGGLDEQFF,TGTGCCAGCAGCTCACTGGGGGGGGGCCTCGATGAGCAGTTCTTC
TRBJ2-7,.,.,TRBV20-1,CSARYTWGEQYF,TGCAGTGCTAGATACACATGGGGCGAGCAGTACTTC
TRBJ2-7,TRBD1,.,TRBV12-3/TRBV12-4,CASSYRTGLAYEQYF,TGTGCCAGCAGTTACCGGACAGGGCTAGCCTACGAGCAGTACTTC
TRBJ1-2,.,few,TRBV18,CASSPVLLEQGNGYTF,TGTGCCAGCTCACCCGTCCTTCTGGAGCAGGGTAATGGCTACACCTTC
TRBJ2-7,.,many,TRBV4-1,CASSQDWAGSSYEQYF,TGCGCCAGCAGCCAAGATTGGGCGGGGAGCTCCTACGAGCAGTACTTC
TRBJ2-7,.,few,TRBV6-5,CASTGETYEQYF,TGTGCCAGCACAGGGGAGACCTACGAGCAGTACTTC
TRBJ2-5,.,few,TRBV5-1,CASSSTGTTETQYF,TGCGCCAGCAGCTCTACCGGGACAACAGAGACCCAGTACTTC
TRBJ2-1,.,many,TRBV5-4,CASSPPVGRRANEQFF,TGTGCCAGCAGCCCCCCCGTGGGACGCAGGGCCAATGAGCAGTTCTTC
TRBJ2-7,TRBD2,few,TRBV30,CARTGTSSYEQYF,TGTGCCCGCACCGGGACTAGCTCCTACGAGCAGTACTTC
TRBJ2-1,.,many,TRBV12-3/TRBV12-4,CATLPGGMIYNEQFF,TGTGCCACCCTACCGGGCGGGATGATCTACAATGAGCAGTTCTTC
TRBJ1-1,TRBD1,many,TRBV4-3,CASSSGGWGTEAFF,TGCGCCAGCAGCTCAGGGGGGTGGGGCACTGAAGCTTTCTTT
TRBJ2-7,TRBD1,few,TRBV6-5,CASNQTGGYEQYF,TGTGCCAGCAACCAGACAGGGGGCTACGAGCAGTACTTC
TRBJ2-3,TRBD2,.,TRBV10-3,CATAGLAGTTSTDTQYF,TGTGCCACCGCGGGACTAGCGGGGACGACTAGCACAGATACGCAGTATTTT
TRBJ2-7,.,few,TRBV4-3,CASSQDLGREQYF,TGCGCCAGCAGCCAAGATTTAGGGCGGGAGCAGTACTTC
TRBJ2-3,.,.,TRBV6-2/TRBV6-3,CASNSPRQGQDFAAHARTDTQYF,TGTGCCAGCAATAGCCCCCGGCAGGGTCAGGATTTCGCGGCCCACGCGCGCACAGATACGCAGTATTTT
TRBJ2-2,TRBD2,.,TRBV20-1,CSAIRGAGVDTGELFF,TGCAGTGCCATTCGGGGTGCGGGGGTAGACACCGGGGAGCTGTTTTTT
TRBJ1-2,.,.,TRBV5-1,CASREGNYGYTF,TGCGCCAGCAGAGAGGGGAACTATGGCTACACCTTC
TRBJ1-5,.,.,TRBV6-4,CASGGGFYNQPQHF,TGTGCCAGCGGAGGAGGCTTCTACAATCAGCCCCAGCATTTT
TRBJ1-3,TRBD1,few,TRBV12-3/TRBV12-4,CASSRQGSSGNTIYF,TGTGCCAGCAGTAGACAGGGAAGCTCTGGAAACACCATATATTTT
TRBJ2-1,.,few,TRBV7-9,CASSLQGREQFF,TGTGCCAGCAGCTTACAGGGCCGTGAGCAGTTCTTC
TRBJ1-1,.,few,TRBV27,CASSDRRTTEAFF,TGTGCCAGCAGTGACCGAAGAACGACTGAAGCTTTCTTT
TRBJ2-3,.,.,TRBV23-1,CASSQLESDTQYF,TGCGCCAGCAGTCAGTTGGAGAGTGATACGCAGTATTTT
TRBJ2-1,TRBD2,many,TRBV4-1,CASSRNRGVEQFF,TGCGCCAGCAGCCGGAACCGGGGGGTTGAGCAGTTCTTC